The rows below give T cell receptor beta chains drawn from one sample of a study of somatic mutations in cytotoxic T cells in rheumatoid arthritis. TCRdb's copy holds only in-frame clones and misses some; the assay was immunoSEQ multiplex PCR. The sample includes fewer than 25,000 clones, around 80% of them seen just once. The specimen was CD8+ T cells sorted from blood. The source of these receptors is a woman in her 50s in good health. The CDR3 runs from the conserved cysteine through the conserved F or W. The D gene is left open where the match is weak. Rows give clone size only sometimes, using once, few, many, or a class for an expanded clone.

J gene | clone size | V gene | D gene | CDR3 DNA | CDR3 protein
TRBJ2-1 | . | TRBV7-6 | . | TGTGCCAGCAGCATTCGGGGGTCCCCGTCCTACGATGAGCAGTTCTTC | CASSIRGSPSYDEQFF
TRBJ1-1 | . | TRBV27 | . | TGTGCCAGCAGTGGCCGGAGCGCTGAAGCTTTCTTT | CASSGRSAEAFF
TRBJ2-3 | . | TRBV4-3 | . | TGCGCCAGCAGCCCCAAGTCGTTGGCAGGGGAAACAGATACGCAGTATTTT | CASSPKSLAGETDTQYF
TRBJ2-5 | . | TRBV9 | TRBD2 | TGTGCCAGCAGCGTATCCAGCGGGGGGATTCAAGAGACCCAGTACTTC | CASSVSSGGIQETQYF
TRBJ2-2 | . | TRBV13 | TRBD1 | TGTGCCAGCAGCCACGGGACAGGGGCCGGGGAGCTGTTTTTT | CASSHGTGAGELFF
TRBJ1-3 | . | TRBV10-3 | TRBD1 | TGTGCCATCCGGACAGGATCCTCTGGAAACACCATATATTTT | CAIRTGSSGNTIYF
TRBJ1-2 | . | TRBV19 | . | TGTGCGAGTAAGGAGAACTATGGCTACACCTTC | CASKENYGYTF
TRBJ1-1 | . | TRBV11-2 | . | TGTGCCAGCAGCTTAGATCCAGTGAACACTGAAGCTTTCTTT | CASSLDPVNTEAFF
TRBJ2-7 | few | TRBV7-9 | . | TGTGCCAGCAGCTTACCATACTCCTACGAGCAGTACTTC | CASSLPYSYEQYF
TRBJ2-1 | once | TRBV28 | . | TGTGCCAGCAGTCCCCCGAGCTCCTACAATGAGCAGTTCTTC | CASSPPSSYNEQFF
TRBJ1-2 | . | TRBV10-1 | . | TGCGCCAGTGAGAGGGGACCGGGCTATGGCTACACCTTC | CASERGPGYGYTF
TRBJ1-6 | few | TRBV9 | . | TGTGCCAGCTCCCCCTCCAGCTCCTATAATTCACCCCTCCACTTT | CASSPSSSYNSPLHF
TRBJ2-1 | once | TRBV28 | TRBD2 | TGTGCCAGCAGTTCGAGGACTAGCGGGGGGTACAATGAGCAGTTCTTC | CASSSRTSGGYNEQFF
TRBJ1-5 | . | TRBV4-2 | . | TGTGCCAGCAGCCAAGAAATTGGAGGGATAAATCAGCCCCAGCATTTT | CASSQEIGGINQPQHF
TRBJ2-1 | . | TRBV4-2 | TRBD2 | TGTGCCAGCAGCCAAGTTTCCGAGCGGGAGGTGTCGCATGAGCAGTTCTTC | CASSQVSEREVSHEQFF
TRBJ1-4 | . | TRBV10-1 | . | TGCGCCAGCAGTGAGCCGGGATTAGAAGAAAAACTGTTTTTT | CASSEPGLEEKLFF
TRBJ2-7 | . | TRBV27 | TRBD1 | TGTGCCAGCAGTCTGACAGGGCGGGAGCAGTACTTC | CASSLTGREQYF
TRBJ2-5 | few | TRBV19 | . | TGTGCCAGTAGCCAAGGATCACAACGAGAGACCCAGTACTTC | CASSQGSQRETQYF